This T cell receptor (beta chain) comes out of a study of human T cells and chemical hapten exposure. About the research overall: Per-sample variation in TCR yield stemmed mainly from small pooled library volume differences.

As for time point: patch test 2, 6 weeks after DPC sensitization. Treatment described: therapeutic diphenylcyclopropenone sensitization with weekly scalp DPC. The germline CDR1 and CDR2 sequences are SGHRS and YFSETQ. The CDR3 has 16 residues. Trimming took 0 bases from V and 8 from J, leaving 20 bases between them. This clonotype was seen repeatedly, ten times or more. TCRdb called the RACE reads again in MiXCR, with one record for every CDR3 protein. Of just over 350,000 distinct CDR3 sequences in the sample, nearly 6.5% were seen once. The genes are TRBV5-1 and TRBJ1-2, with a weak D call TRBD1 (5 bases). This TCR was sampled from a woman aged 18 to 35 with alopecia areata. Some clones in this sample may be carry-over from other donors' samples. This material consisted of whole blood, taken in connection with sensitization to the hapten diphenylcyclopropenone (DPC). The DNA for the CDR3 is TGCGCCAGCAGCTTGGGTCCGCAGGGAGCAACCGGCGGCTACACCTTC. It specifies CASSLGPQGATGGYTF. Full variable domain (remainder filled in from reference TRBV5-1 and TRBJ1-2): KAGVTQTPRYLIKTRGQQVTLSCSPISGHRSVSWYQQTPGQGLQFLFEYFSETQRNKGNFPGRFSGRQFSNSRSEMNVSTLELGDSALYLCASSLGPQGATGGYTFGSGTRLTVV.